These T cell receptor beta chains were read from a single sample in a study of control samples from healthy donors and cancer patients. Sequencing used immunoSEQ multiplex PCR; TCRdb keeps in-frame clones, though not all of them. Among 100,000 to 150,000 clones, around 87% were seen once, and the ten largest hold over 6.5%. Source material: blood. Source of these receptors: a man in his forties in good health. The CDR3 runs from the conserved cysteine through the conserved F or W. D genes are given only for firm matches. Only part of the rows carry a size: once, few, many, or a class if the clone is expanded.

CASSLATGGLSYGYTF	TGTGCCAGCAGCTTAGCCACAGGGGGCCTAAGTTATGGCTACACCTTC	TRBV7-2	-	TRBD1	TRBJ1-2	16
CASSPETGARETQYF	TGTGCCAGCTCACCGGAGACAGGAGCAAGGGAGACCCAGTACTTC	TRBV18	once	-	TRBJ2-5	15
CATSSSTGGYGYTF	TGTGCCACCAGCAGTAGTACAGGGGGCTATGGCTACACCTTC	TRBV15	-	TRBD1	TRBJ1-2	14
CATSREDRVYYGYTF	TGTGCCACCAGCAGAGAAGACAGGGTTTACTATGGCTACACCTTC	TRBV15	-	TRBD1	TRBJ1-2	15
CASSQSTGVLGYTF	TGTGCCAGCTCCCAGTCGACGGGGGTGCTGGGCTACACCTTC	TRBV18	-	-	TRBJ1-2	14
CASSLERQPETQYF	TGTGCCAGCAGCTTAGAGCGACAGCCCGAGACCCAGTACTTC	TRBV7-9	-	-	TRBJ2-5	14
CASSPGVGGGYTF	TGTGCCAGCAGTCCGGGGGTAGGCGGGGGCTACACCTTC	TRBV12-3/TRBV12-4	-	-	TRBJ1-2	13
CASSISVGSPLHF	TGTGCCAGTAGTATCAGTGTAGGTTCACCCCTCCACTTT	TRBV19	-	-	TRBJ1-6	13
CASGGRREKLFF	TGTGCCAGCGGAGGCCGGCGGGAAAAACTGTTTTTT	TRBV6-6	-	-	TRBJ1-4	12
CASSLGTSGGVEQFF	TGTGCCAGCAGCTTAGGGACTAGCGGGGGGGTTGAGCAGTTCTTC	TRBV7-6	-	TRBD2	TRBJ2-1	15
CASSLTGGVRGYTF	TGCGCCAGCAGCTTGACAGGGGGCGTAAGGGGCTACACCTTC	TRBV5-1	-	TRBD1	TRBJ1-2	14
CASSHGGYRTSSTDTQYF	TGCGCCAGCAGCCATGGGGGGTACAGAACATCTAGCACAGATACGCAGTATTTT	TRBV4-1	-	-	TRBJ2-3	18
CATEYRGNTEAFF	TGTGCCACCGAATACAGGGGGAATACTGAAGCTTTCTTT	TRBV19	-	TRBD1	TRBJ1-1	13
CASRQGVDNEQFF	TGTGCCAGCAGACAGGGGGTCGACAATGAGCAGTTCTTC	TRBV6-5	-	TRBD1	TRBJ2-1	13
CASSDIGLAGFNEQFF	TGCGCCAGCAGTGATATCGGACTAGCGGGTTTCAATGAGCAGTTCTTC	TRBV10-2	few	TRBD2	TRBJ2-1	16
CASRSPHFRKDNEQFF	TGTGCCAGCAGGTCCCCTCACTTTCGGAAGGACAATGAGCAGTTCTTC	TRBV9	once	-	TRBJ2-1	16
CASSQATGGTDTQYF	TGTGCCAGCAGCCAGGCGACAGGGGGCACAGATACGCAGTATTTT	TRBV14	-	TRBD1	TRBJ2-3	15
CASSPTGMNTEAFF	TGTGCCAGCTCACCAACTGGCATGAACACTGAAGCTTTCTTT	TRBV18	once	-	TRBJ1-1	14
CASSLAPRGVHQPQHF	TGTGCCAGCAGCTTAGCGCCTAGGGGTGTACATCAGCCCCAGCATTTT	TRBV7-2	-	-	TRBJ1-5	16
CASSAQGQVLNEKLFF	TGTGCCAGCAGCGCCCAAGGACAGGTCCTTAATGAAAAACTGTTTTTT	TRBV7-2	-	TRBD1	TRBJ1-4	16
CASSFSGIPGRNTEAFF	TGTGCCAGCAGCTTTTCGGGCATACCCGGGCGGAACACTGAAGCTTTCTTT	TRBV7-9	few	-	TRBJ1-1	17
CASSPAPGPASQKLFF	TGTGCCAGCAGCCCGGCTCCGGGACCGGCCAGCCAAAAACTGTTTTTT	TRBV6-6	once	-	TRBJ1-4	16
CATSDSYAGDPNYGYTF	TGTGCCACCAGTGATTCATATGCAGGGGACCCTAACTATGGCTACACCTTC	TRBV24-1	-	-	TRBJ1-2	17
CASSLAGRSNTEAFF	TGCGCCAGCAGCCTGGCGGGGCGTTCGAACACTGAAGCTTTCTTT	TRBV5-1	few	-	TRBJ1-1	15
CASSQPLPAGNTEAFF	TGTGCCAGCAGCCAACCTTTACCGGCGGGGAACACTGAAGCTTTCTTT	TRBV3-1/TRBV3-2	-	-	TRBJ1-1	16
CASSIDPRSEAFF	TGTGCCAGTAGTATAGATCCCAGGTCTGAAGCTTTCTTT	TRBV19	-	-	TRBJ1-1	13
CASSYALNEQFF	TGTGCCAGCAGTTACGCCCTCAATGAGCAGTTCTTC	TRBV6-6	few	-	TRBJ2-1	12
CASSVVDTINEKLFF	TGTGCCAGCAGCGTAGTGGACACCATTAATGAAAAACTGTTTTTT	TRBV9	-	-	TRBJ1-4	15
CASSLVGWQYHGYTF	TGTGCCAGCAGCTTAGTAGGTTGGCAGTACCATGGCTACACCTTC	TRBV7-9	-	-	TRBJ1-2	15
CASSYFGQNYGYTF	TGTGCCAGCAGTTATTTTGGCCAGAACTATGGCTACACCTTC	TRBV6-2/TRBV6-3	-	-	TRBJ1-2	14
CASSQSGNHSGLQETQYF	TGCGCCAGCAGTCAATCAGGCAACCATTCAGGTCTTCAAGAGACCCAGTACTTC	TRBV23-1	-	-	TRBJ2-5	18
CASSQDRGNYGYTF	TGCGCCAGCAGCCAAGATCGGGGGAACTATGGCTACACCTTC	TRBV4-3	-	-	TRBJ1-2	14
CASSRGLAGVTEQYF	TGTGCCAGCAGCCGGGGACTAGCGGGTGTTACAGAGCAGTACTTC	TRBV3-1/TRBV3-2	-	TRBD2	TRBJ2-7	15
CASSLSNVNEQFF	TGTGCCAGCAGCTTAAGTAATGTCAATGAGCAGTTCTTC	TRBV7-3	-	-	TRBJ2-1	13
CASSTRQGGKNEQFF	TGTGCCAGCAGCACTCGACAGGGGGGGAAGAATGAGCAGTTCTTC	TRBV5-4	-	TRBD1	TRBJ2-1	15
CSASRLAGEQFF	TGCAGTGCTAGTCGACTAGCAGGTGAGCAGTTCTTC	TRBV20-1	-	TRBD2	TRBJ2-1	12
CASSLGILMGQGPLLGRNTEAFF	TGCGCCAGCAGCTTGGGGATCTTGATGGGACAGGGGCCTCTTCTGGGGAGGAACACTGAAGCTTTCTTT	TRBV5-1	-	TRBD1	TRBJ1-1	23
CATSRDGWNTEAFF	TGTGCCACCAGCAGAGATGGTTGGAACACTGAAGCTTTCTTT	TRBV15	-	-	TRBJ1-1	14
CASSLVGANEKLFF	TGTGCCAGCAGCTTGGTGGGGGCTAATGAAAAACTGTTTTTT	TRBV7-9	-	-	TRBJ1-4	14
CASSQVPNYGYTF	TGCGCCAGCAGCCAAGTACCTAACTATGGCTACACCTTC	TRBV4-1	few	-	TRBJ1-2	13
CASSLQLALSGDEQFF	TGTGCCAGCAGCTTGCAATTAGCGTTATCAGGCGATGAGCAGTTCTTC	TRBV5-6	-	-	TRBJ2-1	16
CASSLTTNQPQHF	TGTGCCAGCAGCCTTACTACCAATCAGCCCCAGCATTTT	TRBV7-8	few	-	TRBJ1-5	13
CASSPRSSGANVLTF	TGTGCCAGCAGCCCCCGGAGCTCTGGGGCCAACGTCCTGACTTTC	TRBV11-3	once	-	TRBJ2-6	15
CASSRTVNTEAFF	TGTGCCAGCAGCCGAACGGTGAACACTGAAGCTTTCTTT	TRBV3-1/TRBV3-2	-	-	TRBJ1-1	13
CASSSGQGSSYNEQFF	TGTGCCAGCAGCAGTGGACAGGGCTCCTCCTACAATGAGCAGTTCTTC	TRBV14	-	TRBD1	TRBJ2-1	16
CASSKETLAYETQYF	TGTGCCAGCAGCAAAGAGACCCTAGCGTATGAGACCCAGTACTTC	TRBV21-1	-	-	TRBJ2-5	15